Here is one T cell receptor beta chain with its context. Its antigen is not known. It was with a sample-barcoded 5' primer and a J-beta primer mix that a second PCR of roughly 6 to 12 cycles was run. At least 2.5 million CDR3-containing paired-end reads were obtained per sample. Each CDR3 protein is one row after TCRdb ran MiXCR on the 5' RACE reads. The sample carries about 1,600,000 distinct CDR3 sequences, approximately 38% recorded once. This CDR3 contains 14 residues. The sample originates from a study of blood T cells in healthy people across ages. Points from the study as a whole: Naive T cell percentage showed a strong correlation with the diversity of TCR beta. More naive CD4+ cells and higher diversity were found in long-lived than in aged donors.

Roughly 10 milliliters of peripheral blood were drawn from each donor. The TCR sequence derives from a woman in her late teens or twenties in good health. The V call is TRBV21-1, the J call TRBJ2-5; no check of the table's D call, TRBD2, against the DNA was made. Gene TRBJ2-7 matches the end of the DNA better, so the J call may be wrong. TRBV21-1 represents a pseudogene. The sequenced material came from blood. CDR3 protein: CAPAPLAAIDEQYF. For the CDR3, the DNA is TGTGCCCCGGCCCCCCTAGCGGCCATTGACGAGCAGTACTTC.